The subject of this entry is one T cell receptor (beta chain). Its antigen is as yet unknown. These data belong to a study of T-cell memory formation after mild COVID-19. Regarding the study as a whole: Balance between CD4 and CD8 was seen in clones contracting day 15 to 85, and a CD4+ lean was seen in later expanders. Second-wave clones with a day 37 peak had unconfirmed SARS-CoV-2 specificity. The appearance of some responding clones in pre-infection memory suggested that cross-reactive memory joined.

Libraries for TCRalpha and TCRbeta carried sample barcodes and unique molecular identifiers via 5'RACE. TCRdb recomputed calls from the 5' RACE reads with MiXCR, one row per CDR3 protein. The sample carries a few hundred thousand distinct CDR3 sequences, about 10% recorded once. CDR3 length equals 15 residues. V lost 5 bases and J lost 2, with 13 bases in between. Germline CDR1 is SGHTA and CDR2 is FQGNSA. This clonotype was sampled from a man in his late teens or twenties who had mild COVID-19 (a few samples of this study predate the infection). Cell type and time point are not known. Sequenced material: PBMCs or a T cell subset sorted from them (not recorded which). The V call is TRBV7-2, the J call TRBJ2-4; D gene ambiguous. The CDR3 nucleotides are TGTGCCAGCAGCCGGACCCGGCATCCCAAAAACATTCAGTACTTC. Translating it yields CASSRTRHPKNIQYF.